What follows describes a single T cell receptor (beta chain). The CDR3 has 13 amino acids. Germline loops: CDR1 SGHAT, CDR2 FQNNGV. V was trimmed by 5 bases and J by 6 bases, leaving 14 bases between them. Clones were sequenced by immunoSEQ multiplex PCR, and TCRdb holds only the in-frame ones, with some missing. The sample has under 20,000 clones, around 79% seen once. This record belongs to a study of OX40 agonist ivuxolimab in advanced cancers. Study-wide background: The patients' treatment was ivuxolimab, an agonistic anti-OX40 (CD134) antibody. Patients received ivuxolimab, an intravenous treatment, every 2 weeks at 0.01 to 10 mg/kg.

The sequencing here drew on CD4+ or CD8+ T cells sorted from blood, taken in a trial of the OX40 agonist ivuxolimab. This chain connects TRBV11-2 to TRBJ2-7; D call uncertain. The sequence derives from an adult with an advanced solid tumor such as melanoma, head and neck, liver or kidney cancer. This CDR3 is CASSPPDRVEQYF. In DNA form, the CDR3 reads TGTGCCAGCAGCCCCCCGGACCGCGTCGAGCAGTACTTC.